Listed below are T cell receptor beta chains from one sample, sequenced in a study of T-cell memory formation after mild COVID-19. Using its own MiXCR run on the 5' RACE reads, TCRdb lists one record per CDR3 protein. This sample carries almost 350,000 distinct CDR3 sequences, 20% to 25% of them seen once, and the ten largest clones take about 21%. The sample taken for sequencing was PBMCs or a T cell subset sorted from them (not recorded which). The receptors shown here come from a man younger than 35 who had mild COVID-19 (a few samples of this study predate the infection). Cell type and time point are not known. Both conserved end residues are part of each CDR3. D genes are given only for firm matches. Some rows mark clone size as missing; the rest say once, few, many or name a class of expanded clone.

d_gene,abundance,v_gene,j_gene,CDR3nt,CDR3aa
NA,NA,TRBV13,TRBJ1-4,TGTGCCAGCAGCTTAGGCCTAGAGGAAAAACTGTTTTTT,CASSLGLEEKLFF
NA,NA,TRBV18,TRBJ2-5,TGTGCCAGCTCACCACCTTGGGTGGAAACTCGGACCCAAGAGACCCAGTACTTC,CASSPPWVETRTQETQYF
NA,few,TRBV10-3,TRBJ1-2,TGTGCCATCAGTGGACAGGTTAACTATGGCTACACCTTC,CAISGQVNYGYTF
NA,NA,TRBV7-2,TRBJ2-5,TGTGCCAGCAGCTTTGGGAGATTAGAGACCCAGTACTTC,CASSFGRLETQYF
NA,NA,TRBV4-1,TRBJ2-3,TGCGCCAGCAGCCTATTAGGGGGAACCATCGATACGCAGTATTTT,CASSLLGGTIDTQYF
TRBD1,NA,TRBV5-1,TRBJ2-3,TGCGCCAGCAGCTTGGTTGGGACAGAGCGAGATACGCAGTATTTT,CASSLVGTERDTQYF
NA,NA,TRBV29-1,TRBJ2-3,TGCAGCGTGCCGCCTTCCGGGACCGATACGCAGTATTTT,CSVPPSGTDTQYF
TRBD1,NA,TRBV4-2,TRBJ2-3,TGTGCCAGCAGCCAAGTTAGGACAGGGGGAACAGATACGCAGTATTTT,CASSQVRTGGTDTQYF
NA,NA,TRBV11-1,TRBJ1-1,TGTGCCAGCAGCTGGGGGAGTGTTCGAGGGACTGAAGCTTTCTTT,CASSWGSVRGTEAFF
NA,NA,TRBV12-3/TRBV12-4,TRBJ2-4,TGTGCCAGCACCCCGAGTTGGGCAGCCAAAAACATTCAGTACTTC,CASTPSWAAKNIQYF
NA,NA,TRBV7-9,TRBJ1-2,TGTGCCAGCAGCCTAGCAGGACCACAAGGCTACACCTTC,CASSLAGPQGYTF
NA,few,TRBV20-1,TRBJ2-7,TGCAGTGCTAGAGATCTGGCATCAAACCAGGGCGACGAGCAGTACTTC,CSARDLASNQGDEQYF
NA,many,TRBV7-2,TRBJ2-5,TGTGCCAGCAGCCCCAGCAGGATTCAAGAGACCCAGTACTTC,CASSPSRIQETQYF